Each of the 18 T cell receptor beta chains below was sequenced from the same sample in a study of T cells in Graves' hyperthyroidism and ophthalmopathy. Amplification targeted TCR beta CDR3 regions from RNA transcripts. The TCR CDR3 was amplified in a first-round RT-PCR using the HTBI primer set. TCRdb independently ran MiXCR on the multiplex PCR reads; one entry per CDR3 protein. The table has 400,000 or so distinct CDR3 sequences, more than 13% seen once. Sequencing used blood. These receptor sequences come from a man aged 45-65 years with Graves' ophthalmopathy.

The sample holds many counts of this clonotype. V usage is TRBV27 and J usage is TRBJ2-1; 12 bases agree with TRBD2. The CDR3 contains 15 residues. Germline loops: CDR1 MNHEY, CDR2 SMNVEV (reference sequence). V shed 5 bases, J shed 4 bases, and the junction held 3 bases outside the gene matches. The CDR3 sequence: CASSTSGRSYNEQFF. As DNA, the CDR3 is TGTGCCAGCAGTACTAGCGGGAGGTCTTACAATGAGCAGTTCTTC.

This clonotype has ten or more counts. V usage is TRBV20-1 and J usage is TRBJ1-1; unclear D gene. V was shortened by 4 bases and J by 1 base, with 7 bases between the two germline ends. Germline V gene sequence: CDR1 DFQATT, CDR2 SNEGSKA (reference sequence). The CDR3 extends over 12 amino acids. CDR3 loop: CSANVANTEAFF. The DNA for the CDR3 is TGCAGTGCTAATGTGGCGAACACTGAAGCTTTCTTT.

Ten or more counts support this clonotype. The chain uses TRBV2 and TRBJ1-1; D gene ambiguous. V was shortened by 4 bases and J by 3 bases, with 9 bases between the two germline ends. This CDR3 has 13 amino acids. Looked up from germline, CDR1 is SNHLY and CDR2 is FYNNEI. Here the CDR3 reads CASSVRWDTEAFF. DNA of the CDR3: TGTGCCAGCAGTGTCCGTTGGGACACTGAAGCTTTCTTT.

The V gene is TRBV6-2 or TRBV6-3, the J gene TRBJ2-2; no firm D call. The V and J ends lost 11 bases and 2 bases respectively, with 15 bases between them. This CDR3 region has 14 residues. Germline-derived CDR1 and CDR2 are MNHEY and SVGEGT. The CDR3: CASSSSPNTGELFF. The DNA of the CDR3 is TGTGCCTCCTCCTCGTCCCCAAACACCGGGGAGCTGTTTTTT.

This clonotype was seen many times. Here the CDR3 DNA reads TGTGCCAGCAGTTTAAAATACAGGGTTCTGACACACAATGAGCAGTTCTTC. Protein: CASSLKYRVLTHNEQFF. This chain uses TRBV27 with TRBJ2-1; D is possibly TRBD1 (6 bases). CDR1 and CDR2 (germline): MNHEY, SMNVEV (reference sequence). The CDR3 runs 17 residues. V was cut by 2 bases and J by 5 bases, with 19 bases left in between.

The chain combines TRBV28 with TRBJ2-1; 8 positions agree with TRBD1. This CDR3 is 16 amino acids long. The germline CDR1 and CDR2 sequences are MDHEN and SYDVKM. The J segment lost 7 bases and the V segment lost 8 bases, leaving 16 bases of the junction unmatched. CDR3 protein: CASSGLTGTGRNEQFF. The CDR3 coding sequence is TGTGCCAGCTCTGGCTTGACGGGGACAGGTAGGAATGAGCAGTTCTTC.

The table lists this clonotype with a few counts. The chain recombines TRBV14 with TRBJ1-1; D is possibly TRBD1 (5 bases). The length of the CDR3 is 13 residues. Germline CDR1 SGHDN, CDR2 FVKESK. Between the trimmed V and J ends, which lost 0 bases and 6 bases, there was a span of 8 bases. The CDR3 coding sequence is TGTGCCAGCAGCCAAGAGGCGGGGGCTGAAGCTTTCTTT. This codes for CASSQEAGAEAFF.

In this sample, this clonotype turned up a few times. The J gene is TRBJ1-5, the V gene TRBV2, with 10 nucleotides matching TRBD1. This CDR3 spans 14 amino acids. The V and J ends lost 7 bases and 3 bases, in that order; junction bases with no gene match: 3. Per the germline V gene, CDR1 is SNHLY and CDR2 is FYNNEI. The CDR3 DNA reads TGTGCCAGCACCCGACAGGGGGCCAATCAGCCCCAGCATTTT. It specifies CASTRQGANQPQHF.

This rearrangement joins TRBV4-1 to TRBJ2-5; the D gene is possibly TRBD1 (5 bases). Germline-derived CDR1 and CDR2 are MGHRA and YSYEKL. V shed 0 bases and J shed 1 base, with 12 bases lying between them. The CDR3 length is 16 residues. This chain's CDR3 is CASSQDGWTPQETQYF. The DNA for the CDR3 is TGCGCCAGCAGCCAAGATGGTTGGACACCCCAAGAGACCCAGTACTTC.

The chain combines TRBV29-1 with TRBJ1-2; a weak D match, TRBD1 (6 bases). CDR1 SQVTM and CDR2 ANQGSEA come from the germline V gene. The V gene lost 4 bases and the J gene lost 3 bases, with 18 bases spanning the gap. This CDR3 is 15 amino acids long. CDR3 region: CSVGGAGVSDYGYTF. The CDR3 DNA follows: TGCAGCGTTGGGGGGGCGGGGGTCTCTGACTATGGCTACACCTTC. Looking up the rest from reference TRBV29-1 and TRBJ1-2 gives the full variable domain: SAVISQKPSRDICQRGTSLTIQCQVDSQVTMMFWYRQQPGQSLTLIATANQGSEATYESGFVIDKFPISRPNLTFSTLTVSNMSPEDSSIYLCSVGGAGVSDYGYTFGSGTRLTVV.

Many counts were recorded for this clonotype. This chain uses TRBV28 with TRBJ1-2; D is uncertain. The CDR3 is made up of 12 amino acids. The germline V gene has CDR1 MDHEN and CDR2 SYDVKM. The V end lost 8 bases, the J end lost 8 bases, and 15 bases lay between the germline ends. The CDR3 DNA sequence: TGTGCCAGCTCCGGGAGGACGCGGGGCTACACCTTC. Protein product: CASSGRTRGYTF.

This clonotype appeared a few times. The chain couples TRBV19 to TRBJ1-3; D is ambiguous. V lost 7 bases to trimming and J lost 2 bases, with 6 bases between them. The CDR3 covers 12 residues. Germline CDR1 and CDR2: LNHDA and SQIVND (reference sequence). CDR3 nucleotides: TGTGCCAGTATATCGGCTGGAAACACCATATATTTT. It is translated as CASISAGNTIYF.

This rearrangement joins TRBV19 to TRBJ1-2, with D unresolved. Looked up from germline, CDR1 is LNHDA and CDR2 is SQIVND (reference sequence). Trimming cost V 9 bases and J 0 bases, with 14 bases left between them. CDR3 length: 14 amino acids. This CDR3 is CASSWEGANYGYTF. CDR3 bases: TGTGCCAGCTCTTGGGAGGGAGCTAACTATGGCTACACCTTC.

The chain couples TRBV3-1 to TRBJ1-1, with D hard to call. The CDR3 is made up of 14 amino acids. V lost 4 bases and J 1 base, leaving 10 bases between the germline ends. CDR1 is LGHDT, CDR2 YNNKEL, per germline (reference sequence). The CDR3 DNA follows: TGTGCCAGCAGCCTTTCAACAGCGAACACTGAAGCTTTCTTT. Amino acid sequence: CASSLSTANTEAFF.

With regard to this clonotype: A single base separates this from a much larger clone, so it may be a read error. The gene calls are TRBV6-2 or TRBV6-3 and TRBJ2-5; 7 bases match TRBD2. Germline V gene lookup returns CDR1 MNHEY and CDR2 SVGEGT. This CDR3 has 13 residues. DNA of the CDR3: TGCGCCAGCGGTCGGGCGGGAGAAGAGACCCAGTACTTC. Translating it yields CASGRAGEETQYF.

The rearrangement links TRBV7-9 to TRBJ1-4; D is possibly TRBD1 (5 bases). With 1 base removed from V and 2 bases from J, the gap between germline ends came to 17 bases. Germline V gene lookup returns CDR1 SEHNR and CDR2 FQNEAQ (reference sequence). This CDR3 has 18 amino acids. This chain's CDR3 is CASSLGYARETTNEKLFF. In nucleotides, the CDR3 is TGTGCCAGCAGCTTAGGATACGCCAGGGAGACGACTAATGAAAAACTGTTTTTT.

This clonotype was detected only a few times. This chain links TRBV3-1 with TRBJ2-2; TRBD1 agrees at 9 bases. The CDR3 spans 15 residues. V shed 2 bases, J shed 5 bases, and the junction held 3 bases outside the gene matches. Germline V gene sequence: CDR1 LGHDT, CDR2 YNNKEL (reference sequence). The CDR3 nucleotides read TGTGCCAGCAGCCAAATGACAGGGGGTACCGGGGAGCTGTTTTTT. Amino acid sequence: CASSQMTGGTGELFF. The entire variable domain, with the rest obtained from reference TRBV3-1 and TRBJ2-2, is as follows: DTAVSQTPKYLVTQMGNDKSIKCEQNLGHDTMYWYKQDSKKFLKIMFSYNNKELIINETVPNRFSPKSPDKAHLNLHINSLELGDSAVYFCASSQMTGGTGELFFGEGSRLTVL.

This clonotype occurred many times. This rearrangement joins TRBV3-1 to TRBJ2-5; 14 bases align to TRBD2. The CDR3 sequence is 16 residues long. V dropped 3 bases and J dropped 7; count of bases not matched to a gene: 7. Germline CDR1 is LGHDT and CDR2 is YNNKEL (reference sequence). CDR3 nucleotides: TGTGCCAGCAGCCAGGCCGGGACTAGCGGGAGTGGGACCCAGTACTTC. This sequence encodes CASSQAGTSGSGTQYF.